Described below is a single T cell receptor beta chain sequence and its context. The germline gene is not matched at one end of the junction; a read error may be the cause. This entry is derived from a study of blood T cell repertoires in COVID-19. For the study at large: T cells, B-cell-depleted T cells, or PBMCs supplied cDNA or gDNA.

The germline gives CDR1 GTSNPN, CDR2 SVGIG (reference sequence). The CDR3 is 12 residues long. In the study's own analysis: For nucleated cells, counts were estimated from reference gene primer amplification. The method was immunoSEQ multiplex PCR; TCRdb's version includes in-frame clones alone and lacks a portion of them. The V and J calls and the clone size are those of that table, but D and trimming were determined from the DNA. This table holds about 71,000 clones, 70% to 85% found once. The sequence was obtained from a man in his 70s with acute or convalescent COVID-19. The chain carries TRBV30 and TRBJ1-1; tentatively, D is TRBD1 (5 bases). The sample taken for sequencing was peripheral blood. The CDR3 region is CAWSVLRQGSTF. CDR3 nucleotide sequence: TGTGCCTGGAGTGTACTTCGCCAGGGAAGTACATTT.